Given below is one TCR beta chain in context. Grouping used clinical history reported by participants in a survey and questionnaire. This sample is drawn from a study of blood T cell repertoires in COVID-19. Looking at the study overall: In each case, the material was cDNA or gDNA derived from T cells, B-cell-depleted T cells, or PBMCs.

Germline values: CDR1 SGHRS, CDR2 YFSETQ. The CDR3 sequence is 14 residues long. V lost 4 bases and J 7 bases, leaving 12 bases between the germline ends. Produced via immunoSEQ multiplex PCR; TCRdb's table is partial and in-frame only. The data show approximately 380,000 clones, roughly nine tenths seen once. The TCR sequence derives from a woman aged 40 to 50 who had been exposed to COVID-19. Material: PBMCs or T cells enriched from blood (not recorded which). The V call is TRBV5-1, the J call TRBJ1-6; D possibly corresponds to TRBD1 (6 bases). CDR3 sequence reads: CASSPPGGNSPLHF. For the CDR3, the DNA is TGCGCCAGCAGCCCCCCGGGGGGCAATTCACCCCTCCACTTT.